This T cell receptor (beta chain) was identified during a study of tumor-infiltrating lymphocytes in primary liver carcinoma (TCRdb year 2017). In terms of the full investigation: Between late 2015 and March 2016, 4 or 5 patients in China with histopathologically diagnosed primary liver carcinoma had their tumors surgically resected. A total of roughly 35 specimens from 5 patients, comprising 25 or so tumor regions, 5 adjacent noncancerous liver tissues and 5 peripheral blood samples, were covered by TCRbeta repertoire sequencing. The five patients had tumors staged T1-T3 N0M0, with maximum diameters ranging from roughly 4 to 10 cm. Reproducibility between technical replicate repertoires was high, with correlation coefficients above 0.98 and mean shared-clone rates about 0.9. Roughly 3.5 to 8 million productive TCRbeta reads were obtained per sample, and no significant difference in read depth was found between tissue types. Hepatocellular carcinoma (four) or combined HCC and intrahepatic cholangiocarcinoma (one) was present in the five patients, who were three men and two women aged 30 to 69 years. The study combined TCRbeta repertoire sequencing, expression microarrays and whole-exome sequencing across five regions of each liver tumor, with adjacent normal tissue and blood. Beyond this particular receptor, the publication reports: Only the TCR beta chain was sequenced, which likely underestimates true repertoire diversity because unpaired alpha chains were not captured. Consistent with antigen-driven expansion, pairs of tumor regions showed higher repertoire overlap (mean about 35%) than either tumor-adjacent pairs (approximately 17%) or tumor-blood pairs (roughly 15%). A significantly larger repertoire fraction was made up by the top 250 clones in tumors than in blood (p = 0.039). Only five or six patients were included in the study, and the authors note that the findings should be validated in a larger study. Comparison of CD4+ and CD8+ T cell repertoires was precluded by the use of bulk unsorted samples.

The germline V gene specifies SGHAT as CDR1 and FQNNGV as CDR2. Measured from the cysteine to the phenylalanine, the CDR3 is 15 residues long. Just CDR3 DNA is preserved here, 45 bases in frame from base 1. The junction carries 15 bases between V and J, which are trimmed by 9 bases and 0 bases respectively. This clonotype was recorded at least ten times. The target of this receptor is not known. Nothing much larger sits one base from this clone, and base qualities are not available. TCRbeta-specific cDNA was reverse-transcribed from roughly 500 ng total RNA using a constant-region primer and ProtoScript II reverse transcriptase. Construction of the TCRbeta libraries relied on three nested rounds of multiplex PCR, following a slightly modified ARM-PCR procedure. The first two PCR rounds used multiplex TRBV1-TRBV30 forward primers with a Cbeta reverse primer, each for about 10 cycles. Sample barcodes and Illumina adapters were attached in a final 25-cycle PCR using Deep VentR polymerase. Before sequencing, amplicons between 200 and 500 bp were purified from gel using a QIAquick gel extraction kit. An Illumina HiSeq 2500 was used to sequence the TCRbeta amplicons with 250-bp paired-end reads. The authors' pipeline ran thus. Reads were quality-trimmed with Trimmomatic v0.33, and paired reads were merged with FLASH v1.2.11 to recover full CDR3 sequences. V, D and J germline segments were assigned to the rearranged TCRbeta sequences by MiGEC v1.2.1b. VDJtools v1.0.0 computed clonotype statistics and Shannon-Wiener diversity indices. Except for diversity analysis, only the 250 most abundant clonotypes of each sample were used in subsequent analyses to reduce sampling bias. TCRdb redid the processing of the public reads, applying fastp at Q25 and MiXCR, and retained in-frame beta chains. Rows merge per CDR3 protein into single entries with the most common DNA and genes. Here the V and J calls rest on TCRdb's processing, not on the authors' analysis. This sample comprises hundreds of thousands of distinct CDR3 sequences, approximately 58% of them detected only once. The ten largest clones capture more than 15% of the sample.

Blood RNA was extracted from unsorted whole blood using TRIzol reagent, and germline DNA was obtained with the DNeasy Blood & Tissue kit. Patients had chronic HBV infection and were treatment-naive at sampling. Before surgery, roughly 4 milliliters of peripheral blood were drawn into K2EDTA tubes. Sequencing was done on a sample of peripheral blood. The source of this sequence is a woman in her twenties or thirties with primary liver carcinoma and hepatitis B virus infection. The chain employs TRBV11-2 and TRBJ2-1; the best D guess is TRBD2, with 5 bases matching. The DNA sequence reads TGTGCCAGTAGTATAGCGTTTAGCTCCTACAATGAGCAGTTCTTC. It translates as CASSIAFSSYNEQFF.